This T cell receptor beta chain emerged from a study of cytomegalovirus exposure and HLA in healthy donors. Only one count was recorded for this clone. What it binds is unknown. Whole-study results and caveats: As a later analysis revealed, most CMV-associated TCR beta chains appeared HLA-restricted. HLA alleles showed associations with 16,951 TCR beta sequences in a later analysis, at a 0.05 false discovery rate. Cytomegalovirus-associated status was assigned to about 170 TCR beta chains. Later analysis demonstrated an association between a missense DCLRE1C variant and TCR beta V- and J-gene trimming.

Both 60 Vbeta primers and 13 Jbeta primers went into the PCR. Assay used: immunoSEQ multiplex PCR; TCRdb lists only in-frame clones, some missing. The sample holds about 75,000 clones, approximately 80% seen once. V lost 4 bases and J 1 base, leaving 14 bases between the germline ends. Germline CDR1 is SGHAT and CDR2 is FQNNGV. There are 16 residues in the CDR3. This chain uses TRBV11-2 with TRBJ2-4; D is perhaps TRBD1 (6 bases). Material for sequencing was PBMCs. The receptor's source is a man in his 70s in good health and CMV-seropositive. CDR3 DNA sequence: TGTGCCAGCAGCTCAGGGGTAGGGGTGGCCAAAAACATTCAGTACTTC. Translating it yields CASSSGVGVAKNIQYF.